The 16 T cell receptor beta chains below come from one sample, sequenced in a study of T cell responses to AZD1222 COVID-19 vaccine. Using immunoSEQ multiplex PCR, the repertoire was profiled, and TCRdb retains in-frame clones only, with some absent. The top ten hold about 8.1% of the sample, which has about 27,000 clones, approximately 92% seen once. The specimen was peripheral blood, collected 28 days after the second AZD1222 dose. The receptors here all came from an adult who received the AZD1222 COVID-19 vaccine.

CDR3 bases: TGTGCCAGCAGCTTTTACAGGGCGATCAATTCACCCCTCCACTTT. The encoded protein is CASSFYRAINSPLHF. The V gene is TRBV7-2, the J gene TRBJ1-6; tentatively, D is TRBD1 (6 bases). The CDR3 runs 15 residues. Germline V gene sequence: CDR1 SGHTA, CDR2 FQGNSA. V lost 3 bases and J lost 7, with 13 bases in between.

The rearrangement joins TRBV30 to TRBJ2-2, with 16 positions matching TRBD2. This CDR3 has 19 amino acids. Per the germline V gene, CDR1 is GTSNPN and CDR2 is SVGIG (reference sequence). V trimming: 4 bases; J trimming: 3 bases; junction bases outside the gene matches: 11. CDR3 residues: CAWTAGTSGRARDTGELFF. DNA for the CDR3: TGTGCCTGGACCGCCGGGACTAGCGGGAGGGCCAGGGACACCGGGGAGCTGTTTTTT.

Worth noting for this clone: No conserved phenylalanine or tryptophan is present at the end of the CDR3, so a read error is the likely explanation. The DNA is left out, because the CDR3 cannot be placed on it with certainty; the CDR3 is given as TCRdb lists it. The chain combines TRBV6-5 with TRBJ2-7; TRBD2 is the table's D call, not checked against the DNA. The CDR3 comprises 13 residues, both ends counted. The V gene's germline CDR1 is MNHEY and CDR2 SVGAGI. The CDR3 sequence is CASTPSTMMRFVG.

The chain joins TRBV7-9 to TRBJ1-1; D possibly corresponds to TRBD1 (5 bases). Germline lookup yields CDR1 SEHNR and CDR2 FQNEAQ (reference sequence). CDR3 length: 12 amino acids. Deletions cut 1 base from V and 11 bases from J, with 11 bases between. CDR3 nucleotide sequence: TGTGCCAGCAGCTTAGGCGTGGGGGACGCTTTCTTT. The encoded protein is CASSLGVGDAFF.

The J gene is TRBJ2-1, the V gene TRBV14; D remains unclear. CDR1 and CDR2 (germline): SGHDN, FVKESK. The CDR3 runs 14 residues. The V and J ends lost 1 base and 3 bases respectively, with 7 bases between them. The CDR3 bases are TGTGCCAGCAGCCAAGCCATGGTCTACAATGAGCAGTTCTTC. Residues: CASSQAMVYNEQFF.

The V gene is TRBV4-1, the J gene TRBJ1-1; D is unclear. V shed 4 bases and J shed 1 base, with 10 bases lying between them. The CDR3 contains 14 residues. CDR1 is MGHRA, CDR2 YSYEKL, per germline. DNA of the CDR3: TGCGCCAGCAGCCCCCATCTGGGGAACACTGAAGCTTTCTTT. This encodes CASSPHLGNTEAFF.

The chain is built from TRBV18 and TRBJ2-7, with D possibly matching TRBD2 (5 bases). This CDR3 has 13 amino acids. Trimming took 6 bases from V and 2 from J, leaving 11 bases between them. Per germline, CDR1 KGHSH and CDR2 LQKENI. In DNA, the CDR3 is TGTGCCAGCTCCCCCGGACTGACCTACGAGCAGTACTTC. Its translation is CASSPGLTYEQYF.

The table lists this clone with a count of one. This chain uses TRBV27 with TRBJ2-5, with TRBD2 matching over 14 bases. The CDR3 extends over 16 amino acids. Germline V CDR1 and CDR2: MNHEY, SMNVEV (reference sequence). The trim removed 5 bases at V and 7 bases at J, leaving 9 bases unmatched. Here the CDR3 DNA reads TGTGCCAGCAGTGCAGTCGGGACTAGCGGGAGAGGGACCCAGTACTTC. This sequence encodes CASSAVGTSGRGTQYF.

The V call is TRBV18, the J call TRBJ1-5, with a tentative D call TRBD1 (5 bases). The germline V gene encodes CDR1 KGHSH and CDR2 LQKENI. This CDR3 spans 13 amino acids. V was shortened by 4 bases and J by 5 bases, with 9 bases between the two germline ends. CDR3 amino acids: CASSLGRDQPQHF. In nucleotides, the CDR3 is TGTGCCAGCTCACTGGGGCGCGATCAGCCCCAGCATTTT.

The chain employs TRBV7-2 and TRBJ2-5; TRBD1 or TRBD2 may be the D gene (6 bases each). V was clipped by 1 base and J by 5 bases, with 11 bases between them. CDR1 and CDR2 from the germline V gene are SGHTA and FQGNSA. CDR3 length: 14 residues. The CDR3 region is CASSLGIGGETQYF. The CDR3 DNA reads as TGTGCCAGCAGCTTAGGTATAGGGGGGGAGACCCAGTACTTC.

The rearrangement links TRBV27 to TRBJ1-1, with TRBD1 as a possible D gene (5 bases). The CDR3 spans 13 residues. Trimming removed 1 base from V and 5 bases from J, with 8 bases in between. CDR1 MNHEY and CDR2 SMNVEV come from the germline V gene (reference sequence). The CDR3 loop is CASSLLRGTEAFF. The CDR3 nucleotides read TGTGCCAGCAGTTTATTGAGGGGTACTGAAGCTTTCTTT.

The chain joins TRBV6-2 or TRBV6-3 to TRBJ1-5, with 9 bases lining up with TRBD1. V was clipped by 4 bases and J by 6 bases; unmatched bases: 7. Germline CDR1 and CDR2: MNHEY and SVGEGT. The CDR3 is 15 residues long. The CDR3 nucleotides are TGTGCCAGCAGTTCGCCGGGACAGGGATTTCAGCCCCAGCATTTT. Translation gives CASSSPGQGFQPQHF.

The V call is TRBV30, the J call TRBJ1-2; 7 bases align to TRBD1. Germline V gives CDR1 GTSNPN, CDR2 SVGIG (reference sequence). Trimming removed 8 bases from V and 0 bases from J; junction bases left unmatched: 12. The CDR3 consists of 15 residues. Here the CDR3 reads CAQHRGVSANYGYTF. CDR3 nucleotides: TGTGCCCAACACAGGGGCGTCAGCGCTAACTATGGCTACACCTTC.

This sequence joins TRBV19 and TRBJ1-1, with D possibly being TRBD1 (5 bases). The V end was cut by 7 bases, the J end by 0 bases, with 6 bases between. Germline V gene lookup returns CDR1 LNHDA and CDR2 SQIVND (reference sequence). CDR3 size: 12 residues. CDR3: CASTGLNTEAFF. DNA of the CDR3: TGTGCCAGTACAGGGTTGAACACTGAAGCTTTCTTT.

This chain links TRBV28 with TRBJ2-1; 7 nucleotides agree with TRBD2. Germline assignment: CDR1 MDHEN and CDR2 SYDVKM. Trimming at V came to 3 bases and at J to 8 bases, leaving 10 bases not matched to a gene. The CDR3 extends over 15 amino acids. Here the CDR3 reads CASSFWGGSEYEQFF. Here the CDR3 DNA reads TGTGCCAGCAGTTTTTGGGGCGGGAGTGAGTATGAGCAGTTCTTC.

This clone came up a few times. The chain has TRBV7-9 and TRBJ1-5; 10 nucleotides line up with TRBD1. The CDR3 sequence is 15 residues long. Germline CDR1 reads SEHNR; CDR2 reads FQNEAQ (reference sequence). The V gene end was trimmed by 6 bases and the J gene end by 3 bases; junction bases not matched to a gene: 5. CDR3 DNA: TGTGCCAGCAGTCCCGGGACAGGGGTCAATCAGCCCCAGCATTTT. This codes for CASSPGTGVNQPQHF. Variable domain in full (rest from reference TRBV7-9 and TRBJ1-5): DTGVSQNPRHKITKRGQNVTFRCDPISEHNRLYWYRQTLGQGPEFLTYFQNEAQLEKSRLLSDRFSAERPKGSFSTLEIQRTEQGDSAMYLCASSPGTGVNQPQHFGDGTRLSIL.